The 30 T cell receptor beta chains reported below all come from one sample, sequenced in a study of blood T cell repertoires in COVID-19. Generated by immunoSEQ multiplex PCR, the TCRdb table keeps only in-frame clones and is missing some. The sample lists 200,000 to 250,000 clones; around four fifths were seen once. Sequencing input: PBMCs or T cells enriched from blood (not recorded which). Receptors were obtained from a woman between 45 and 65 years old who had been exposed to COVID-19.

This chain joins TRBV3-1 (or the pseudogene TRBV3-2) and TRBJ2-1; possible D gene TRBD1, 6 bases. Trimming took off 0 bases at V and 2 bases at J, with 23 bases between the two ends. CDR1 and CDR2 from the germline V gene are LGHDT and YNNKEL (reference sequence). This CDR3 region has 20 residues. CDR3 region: CASSQEGAAAGTPTYNEQFF. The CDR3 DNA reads TGTGCCAGCAGCCAAGAGGGGGCCGCCGCCGGGACCCCAACCTACAATGAGCAGTTCTTC.

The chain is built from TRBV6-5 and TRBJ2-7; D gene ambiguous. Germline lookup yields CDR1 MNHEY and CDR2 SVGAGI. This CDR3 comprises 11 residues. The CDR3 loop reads CAVGVVHEQYF. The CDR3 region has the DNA TGTGCGGTAGGAGTCGTGCACGAGCAGTACTTC.

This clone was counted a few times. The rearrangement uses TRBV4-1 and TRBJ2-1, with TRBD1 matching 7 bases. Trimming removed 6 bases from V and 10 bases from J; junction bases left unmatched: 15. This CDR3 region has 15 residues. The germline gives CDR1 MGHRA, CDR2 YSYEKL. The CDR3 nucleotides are TGCGCCAGCAGGCCTGACAGGGAGCCATATCGGGAGCAGTTCTTC. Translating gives CASRPDREPYREQFF.

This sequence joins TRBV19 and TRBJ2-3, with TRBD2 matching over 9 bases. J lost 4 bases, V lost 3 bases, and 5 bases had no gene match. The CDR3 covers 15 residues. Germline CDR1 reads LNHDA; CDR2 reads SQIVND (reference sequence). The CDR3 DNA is TGTGCCAGTAGTATGGGGCCTAGCGGGGCAGATACGCAGTATTTT. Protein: CASSMGPSGADTQYF.

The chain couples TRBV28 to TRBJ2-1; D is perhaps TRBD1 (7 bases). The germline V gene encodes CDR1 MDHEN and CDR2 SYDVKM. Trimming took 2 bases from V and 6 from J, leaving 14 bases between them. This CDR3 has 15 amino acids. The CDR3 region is CASSLQGGLGNEQFF. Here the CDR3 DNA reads TGTGCCAGCAGTTTACAGGGGGGTTTAGGCAATGAGCAGTTCTTC.

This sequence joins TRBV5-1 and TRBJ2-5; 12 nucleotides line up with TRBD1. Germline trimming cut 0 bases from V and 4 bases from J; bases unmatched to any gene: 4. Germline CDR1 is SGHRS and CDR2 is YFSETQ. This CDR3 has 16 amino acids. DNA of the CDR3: TGCGCCAGCAGCTTGGAGGGACAGGGGGCGGGAGAGACCCAGTACTTC. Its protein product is CASSLEGQGAGETQYF.

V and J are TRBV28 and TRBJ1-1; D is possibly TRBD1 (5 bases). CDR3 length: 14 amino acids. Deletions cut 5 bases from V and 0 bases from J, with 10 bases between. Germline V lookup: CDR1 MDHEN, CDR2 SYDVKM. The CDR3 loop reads CASSPRTMNTEAFF. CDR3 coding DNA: TGTGCCAGCAGTCCTCGGACAATGAACACTGAAGCTTTCTTT. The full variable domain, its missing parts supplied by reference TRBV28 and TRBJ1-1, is DVKVTQSSRYLVKRTGEKVFLECVQDMDHENMFWYRQDPGLGLRLIYFSYDVKMKEKGDIPEGYSVSREKKERFSLILESASTNQTSMYLCASSPRTMNTEAFFGQGTRLTVV.

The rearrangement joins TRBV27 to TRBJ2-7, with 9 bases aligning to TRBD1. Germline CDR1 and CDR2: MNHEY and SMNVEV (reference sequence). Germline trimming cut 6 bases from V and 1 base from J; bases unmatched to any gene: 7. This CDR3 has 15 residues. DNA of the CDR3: TGTGCCAGCAGCGCGGGACAGGGAAAATCCTACGAGCAGTACTTC. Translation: CASSAGQGKSYEQYF.

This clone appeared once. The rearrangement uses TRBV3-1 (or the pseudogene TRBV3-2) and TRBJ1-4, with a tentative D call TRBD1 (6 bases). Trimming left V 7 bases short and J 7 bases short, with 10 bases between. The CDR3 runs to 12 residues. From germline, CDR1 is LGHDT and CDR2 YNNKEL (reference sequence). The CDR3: CASTGDGEKLFF. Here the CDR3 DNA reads TGTGCCAGCACAGGGGACGGTGAAAAACTGTTTTTT.

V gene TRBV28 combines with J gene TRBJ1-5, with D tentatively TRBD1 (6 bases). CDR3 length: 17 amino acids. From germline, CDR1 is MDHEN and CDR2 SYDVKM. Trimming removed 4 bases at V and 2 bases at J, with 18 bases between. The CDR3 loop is CASSSRDITKGNQPQHF. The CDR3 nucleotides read TGTGCCAGCAGTTCCCGGGACATCACGAAAGGCAATCAGCCCCAGCATTTT.

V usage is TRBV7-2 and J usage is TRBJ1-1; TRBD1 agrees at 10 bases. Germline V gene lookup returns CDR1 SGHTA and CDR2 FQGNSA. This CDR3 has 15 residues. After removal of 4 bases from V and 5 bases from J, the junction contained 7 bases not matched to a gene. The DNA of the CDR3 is TGTGCCAGCAGCTCCGGGACAGGGGTAGGGACTGAAGCTTTCTTT. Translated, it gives CASSSGTGVGTEAFF. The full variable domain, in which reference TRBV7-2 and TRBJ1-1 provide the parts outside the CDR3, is GAGVSQSPSNKVTEKGKDVELRCDPISGHTALYWYRQSLGQGLEFLIYFQGNSAPDKSGLPSDRFSAERTGGSVSTLTIQRTQQEDSAVYLCASSSGTGVGTEAFFGQGTRLTVV.

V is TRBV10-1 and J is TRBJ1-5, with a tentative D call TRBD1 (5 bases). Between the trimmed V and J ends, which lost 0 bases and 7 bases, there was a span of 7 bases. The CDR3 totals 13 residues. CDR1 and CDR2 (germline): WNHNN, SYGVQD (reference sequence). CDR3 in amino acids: CASSESGPQPQHF. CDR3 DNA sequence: TGCGCCAGCAGTGAGTCGGGGCCCCAGCCCCAGCATTTT.

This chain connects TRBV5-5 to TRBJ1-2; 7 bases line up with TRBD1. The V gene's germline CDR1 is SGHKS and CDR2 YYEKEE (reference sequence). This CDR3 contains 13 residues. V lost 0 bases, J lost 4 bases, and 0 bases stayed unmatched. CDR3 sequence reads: CASSLAGGYGYTF. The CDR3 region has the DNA TGTGCCAGCAGCTTGGCAGGGGGCTATGGCTACACCTTC.

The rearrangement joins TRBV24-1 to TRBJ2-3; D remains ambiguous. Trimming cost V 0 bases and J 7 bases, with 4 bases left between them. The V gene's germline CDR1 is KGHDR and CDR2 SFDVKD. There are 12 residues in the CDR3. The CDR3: CATSDLANTQYF. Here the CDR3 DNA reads TGTGCCACCAGTGATTTGGCGAATACGCAGTATTTT.

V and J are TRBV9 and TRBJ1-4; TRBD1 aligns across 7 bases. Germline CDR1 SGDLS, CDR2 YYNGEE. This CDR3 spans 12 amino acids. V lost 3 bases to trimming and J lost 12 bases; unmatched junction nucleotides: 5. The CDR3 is CASSADREELFF. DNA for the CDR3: TGTGCCAGCAGCGCTGACAGGGAGGAACTGTTTTTT.

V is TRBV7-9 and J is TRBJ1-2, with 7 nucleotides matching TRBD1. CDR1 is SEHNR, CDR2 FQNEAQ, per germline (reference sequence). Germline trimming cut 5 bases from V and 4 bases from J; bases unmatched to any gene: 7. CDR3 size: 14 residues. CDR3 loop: CASSDRDSTYGYTF. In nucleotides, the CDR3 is TGTGCCAGCAGCGACCGGGACAGTACCTATGGCTACACCTTC.

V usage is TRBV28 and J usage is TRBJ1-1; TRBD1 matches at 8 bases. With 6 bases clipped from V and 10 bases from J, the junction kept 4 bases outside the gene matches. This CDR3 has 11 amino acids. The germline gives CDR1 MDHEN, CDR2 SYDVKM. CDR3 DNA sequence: TGTGCCAGCAGCCTCGACAGGGGAGCTTTCTTT. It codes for CASSLDRGAFF.

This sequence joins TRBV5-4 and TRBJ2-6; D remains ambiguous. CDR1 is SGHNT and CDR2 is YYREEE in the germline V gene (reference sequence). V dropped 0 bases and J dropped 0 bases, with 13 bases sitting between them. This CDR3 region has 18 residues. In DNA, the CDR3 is TGTGCCAGCAGCTTGGTCGGCAGGATGGGCTCTGGGGCCAACGTCCTGACTTTC. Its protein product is CASSLVGRMGSGANVLTF.

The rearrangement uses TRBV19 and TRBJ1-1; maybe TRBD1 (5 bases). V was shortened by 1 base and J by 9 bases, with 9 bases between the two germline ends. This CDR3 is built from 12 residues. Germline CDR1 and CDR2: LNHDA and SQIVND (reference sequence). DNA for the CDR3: TGTGCCAGTAGTATAGGCAACAGGCAAGCTTTCTTT. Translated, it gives CASSIGNRQAFF.

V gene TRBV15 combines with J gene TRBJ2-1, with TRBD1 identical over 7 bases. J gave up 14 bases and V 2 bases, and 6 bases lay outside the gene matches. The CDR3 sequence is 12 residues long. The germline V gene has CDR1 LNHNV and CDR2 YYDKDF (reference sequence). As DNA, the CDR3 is TGTGCCACCAGCAGACCCCAGGGGGACGAGTTCTTC. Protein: CATSRPQGDEFF. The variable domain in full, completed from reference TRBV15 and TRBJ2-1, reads DAMVIQNPRYQVTQFGKPVTLSCSQTLNHNVMYWYQQKSSQAPKLLFHYYDKDFNNEADTPDNFQSRRPNTSFCFLDIRSPGLGDTAMYLCATSRPQGDEFFGPGTRLTVL.

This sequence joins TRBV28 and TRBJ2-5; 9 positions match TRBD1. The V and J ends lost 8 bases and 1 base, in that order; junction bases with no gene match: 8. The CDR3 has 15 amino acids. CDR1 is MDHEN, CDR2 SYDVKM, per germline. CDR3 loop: CASGTGWMGQETQYF. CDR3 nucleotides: TGTGCCAGCGGGACAGGGTGGATGGGCCAAGAGACCCAGTACTTC. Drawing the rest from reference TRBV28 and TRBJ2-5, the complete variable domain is DVKVTQSSRYLVKRTGEKVFLECVQDMDHENMFWYRQDPGLGLRLIYFSYDVKMKEKGDIPEGYSVSREKKERFSLILESASTNQTSMYLCASGTGWMGQETQYFGPGTRLLVL.

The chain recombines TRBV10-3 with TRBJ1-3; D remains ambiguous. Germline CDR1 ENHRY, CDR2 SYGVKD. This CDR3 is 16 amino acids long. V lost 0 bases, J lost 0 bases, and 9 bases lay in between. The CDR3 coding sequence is TGTGCCATCAGTGAGTCGATAGTAAGCTCTGGAAACACCATATATTTT. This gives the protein CAISESIVSSGNTIYF.

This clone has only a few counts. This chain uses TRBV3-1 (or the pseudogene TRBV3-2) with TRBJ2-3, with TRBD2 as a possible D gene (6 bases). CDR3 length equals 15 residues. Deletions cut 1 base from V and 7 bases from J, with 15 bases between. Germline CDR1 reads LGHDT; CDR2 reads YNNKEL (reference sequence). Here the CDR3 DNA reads TGTGCCAGCAGCCAAGGGGACTCGGCGGGAAATACGCAGTATTTT. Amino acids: CASSQGDSAGNTQYF.

CDR3 sequence reads: CASSTWANEQFF. Here the CDR3 DNA reads TGTGCCAGCAGCACTTGGGCCAATGAGCAGTTCTTC. This chain joins TRBV27 and TRBJ2-1; D unresolved. CDR1 MNHEY and CDR2 SMNVEV come from the germline V gene (reference sequence). V was pared by 6 bases and J by 6 bases, with 9 bases between. This CDR3 has 12 residues.

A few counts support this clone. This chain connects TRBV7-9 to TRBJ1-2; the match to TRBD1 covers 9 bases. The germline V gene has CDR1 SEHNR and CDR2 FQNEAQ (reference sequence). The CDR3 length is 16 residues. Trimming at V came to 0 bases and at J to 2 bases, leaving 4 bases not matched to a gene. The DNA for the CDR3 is TGTGCCAGCAGCTTAGCATCCGGGACAGGGAACTATGGCTACACCTTC. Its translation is CASSLASGTGNYGYTF. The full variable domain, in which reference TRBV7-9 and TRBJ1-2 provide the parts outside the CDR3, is DTGVSQNPRHKITKRGQNVTFRCDPISEHNRLYWYRQTLGQGPEFLTYFQNEAQLEKSRLLSDRFSAERPKGSFSTLEIQRTEQGDSAMYLCASSLASGTGNYGYTFGSGTRLTVV.

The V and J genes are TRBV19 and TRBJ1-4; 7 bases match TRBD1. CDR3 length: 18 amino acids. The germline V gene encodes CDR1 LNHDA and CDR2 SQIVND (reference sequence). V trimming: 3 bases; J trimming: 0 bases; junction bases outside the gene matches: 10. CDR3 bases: TGTGCCAGTAGTATTGGTAGGGGGCCCTCCTCAACTAATGAAAAACTGTTTTTT. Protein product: CASSIGRGPSSTNEKLFF.

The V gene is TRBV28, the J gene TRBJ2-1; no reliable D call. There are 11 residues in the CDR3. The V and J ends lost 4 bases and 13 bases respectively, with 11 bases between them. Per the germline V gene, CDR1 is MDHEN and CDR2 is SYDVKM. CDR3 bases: TGTGCCAGCAGTTCCCCCCCTCTACAGTTCTTC. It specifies CASSSPPLQFF.

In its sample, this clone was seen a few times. The CDR3 DNA sequence: TGTGCCTGGAGCGGACAGGGTAACCTCTACGAGCAGTACTTC. Protein sequence: CAWSGQGNLYEQYF. V usage is TRBV30 and J usage is TRBJ2-7; 8 bases are a match to TRBD1. This CDR3 comprises 14 residues. Germline CDR1 is GTSNPN and CDR2 is SVGIG (reference sequence). Germline trimming cut 3 bases from V and 3 bases from J; bases unmatched to any gene: 7.

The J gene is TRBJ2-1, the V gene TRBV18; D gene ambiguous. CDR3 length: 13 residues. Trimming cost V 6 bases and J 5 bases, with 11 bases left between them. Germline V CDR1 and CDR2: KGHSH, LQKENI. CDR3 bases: TGTGCCAGCTCTCCTAATCTAGACAATGAGCAGTTCTTC. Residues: CASSPNLDNEQFF.

CDR3: CASSSPSGGASNEQFF. CDR3 DNA sequence: TGTGCCAGCAGTTCCCCAAGCGGGGGGGCCTCGAATGAGCAGTTCTTC. This chain uses TRBV6-5 with TRBJ2-1; TRBD2 matches at 10 bases. The CDR3 length is 16 residues. J lost 7 bases, V lost 4 bases, and 10 bases had no gene match. In germline, CDR1 is MNHEY, CDR2 SVGAGI.